The following is a T cell receptor beta chain sequence with its context. Its antigen is undetermined. These data are taken from a study of CD8 T cells in ankylosing spondylitis. MiXCR was run by TCRdb on the 5' RACE reads, yielding one entry per CDR3 protein. This sample yields about 800,000 distinct CDR3 sequences, of which approximately 10% are seen a single time; 0.51% belongs to the top ten. Broader study findings: Reports of some motif variants in reactive arthritis synovial fluid and blood predate this one. Disease-linked clones displayed a CD8+ phenotype and appeared relatively rarely in peripheral blood. It was reported that disease-linked clones were significantly enriched in matched ankylosing spondylitis synovial fluid. A TCR beta motif of about eight highly homologous variants appeared characteristic of ankylosing spondylitis blood.

Germline CDR1 is SGHVS and CDR2 is FQNEAQ. Deletions cut 3 bases from V and 2 bases from J, with 13 bases between. The CDR3 has 16 residues. The TCR was taken from a male donor with ankylosing spondylitis. The sample taken for sequencing was blood, either unsorted or a sorted T cell fraction (not recorded which). The genes are TRBV7-8 and TRBJ2-2; no clear D gene. The CDR3 loop reads CASSFEVDINTGELFF. In DNA, the CDR3 is TGTGCCAGCAGCTTTGAAGTCGATATAAACACCGGGGAGCTGTTTTTT.